This entry is about one T cell receptor (beta chain). Its antigen remains unknown. The sample comes from a study of yellow fever vaccine responses in identical twins. The CDR3 covers 15 residues. CDR1 is SGHRS, CDR2 YFSETQ, per germline. Trimming cost V 2 bases and J 0 bases, with 11 bases left between them. Using its own MiXCR run on the RT-PCR reads, TCRdb lists one record per CDR3 protein. Of 30,000 to 40,000 distinct CDR3 sequences in the sample, 50% to 65% were seen once. General study results and limits: The T cell response to vaccination in identical twins was reportedly partly convergent and partly personalized.

V is TRBV5-1 and J is TRBJ1-1, with a possible D match to TRBD1 (6 bases). This clonotype was obtained from a woman aged 18-29 years who received the yellow fever vaccine. Material: T cells from blood (PBMCs), unsorted or a sorted subset (not recorded which), obtained before or after yellow fever vaccination (not recorded which). This CDR3 reads CASSFVQGLNTEAFF. The DNA for the CDR3 is TGCGCCAGCAGCTTTGTACAGGGACTGAACACTGAAGCTTTCTTT.